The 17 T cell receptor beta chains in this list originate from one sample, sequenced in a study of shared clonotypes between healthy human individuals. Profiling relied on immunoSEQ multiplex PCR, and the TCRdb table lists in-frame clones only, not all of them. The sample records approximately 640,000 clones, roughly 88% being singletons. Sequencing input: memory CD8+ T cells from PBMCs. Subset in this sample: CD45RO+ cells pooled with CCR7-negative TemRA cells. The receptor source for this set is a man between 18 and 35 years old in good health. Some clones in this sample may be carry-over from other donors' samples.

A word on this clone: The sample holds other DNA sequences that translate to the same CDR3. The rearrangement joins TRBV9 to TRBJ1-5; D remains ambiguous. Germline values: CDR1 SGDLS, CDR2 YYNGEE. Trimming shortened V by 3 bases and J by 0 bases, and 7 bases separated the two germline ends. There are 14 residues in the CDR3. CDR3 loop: CASSGGYSNQPQHF. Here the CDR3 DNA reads TGTGCCAGCAGCGGTGGATATAGCAATCAGCCCCAGCATTTT.

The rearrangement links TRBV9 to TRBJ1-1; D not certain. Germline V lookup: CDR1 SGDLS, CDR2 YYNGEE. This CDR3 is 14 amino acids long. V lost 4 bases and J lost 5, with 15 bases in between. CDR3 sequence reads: CASSTNTAGTEAFF. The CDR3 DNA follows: TGTGCCAGCAGCACGAACACGGCGGGGACTGAAGCTTTCTTT.

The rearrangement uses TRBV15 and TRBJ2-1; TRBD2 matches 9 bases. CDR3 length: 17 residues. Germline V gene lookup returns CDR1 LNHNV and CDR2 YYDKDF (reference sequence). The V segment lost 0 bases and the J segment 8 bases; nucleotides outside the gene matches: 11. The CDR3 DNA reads TGTGCCACCAGCAGAGACTCATCCGGGACTAGCATCTATGAGCAGTTCTTC. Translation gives CATSRDSSGTSIYEQFF. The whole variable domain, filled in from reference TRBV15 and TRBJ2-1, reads DAMVIQNPRYQVTQFGKPVTLSCSQTLNHNVMYWYQQKSSQAPKLLFHYYDKDFNNEADTPDNFQSRRPNTSFCFLDIRSPGLGDTAMYLCATSRDSSGTSIYEQFFGPGTRLTVL.

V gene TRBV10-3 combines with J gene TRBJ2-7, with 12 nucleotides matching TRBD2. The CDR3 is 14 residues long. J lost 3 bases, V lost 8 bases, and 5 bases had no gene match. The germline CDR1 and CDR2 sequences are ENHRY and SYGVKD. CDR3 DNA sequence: TGTGCCATCGCAGAGGGACTAGCGGGCTACGAGCAGTACTTC. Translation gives CAIAEGLAGYEQYF.

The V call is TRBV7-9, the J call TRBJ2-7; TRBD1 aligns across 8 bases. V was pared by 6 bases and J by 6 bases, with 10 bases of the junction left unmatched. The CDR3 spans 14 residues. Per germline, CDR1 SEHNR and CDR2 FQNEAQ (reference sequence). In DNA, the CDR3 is TGTGCCAGCAGTCGTGCAGGGGGCCTTCTCGAGCAGTACTTC. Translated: CASSRAGGLLEQYF.

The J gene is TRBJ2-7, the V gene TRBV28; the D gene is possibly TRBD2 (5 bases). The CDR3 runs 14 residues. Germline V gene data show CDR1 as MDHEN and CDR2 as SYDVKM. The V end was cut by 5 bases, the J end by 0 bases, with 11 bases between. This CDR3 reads CASSPPDYSYEQYF. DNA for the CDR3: TGTGCCAGCAGTCCCCCAGACTACTCCTACGAGCAGTACTTC.

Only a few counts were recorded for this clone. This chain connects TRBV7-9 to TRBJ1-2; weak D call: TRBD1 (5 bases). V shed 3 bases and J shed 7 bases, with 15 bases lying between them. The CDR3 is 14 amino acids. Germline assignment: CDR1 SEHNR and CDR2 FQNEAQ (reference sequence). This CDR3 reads CASSLPGGMFGYTF. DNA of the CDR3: TGTGCCAGCAGCTTGCCGGGGGGAATGTTTGGCTACACCTTC.

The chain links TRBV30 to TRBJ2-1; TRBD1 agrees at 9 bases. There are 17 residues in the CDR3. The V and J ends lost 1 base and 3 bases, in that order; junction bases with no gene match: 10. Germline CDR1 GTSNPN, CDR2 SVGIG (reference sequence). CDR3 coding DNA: TGTGCCTGGAGTGGGAAAACAGGGGGCCGGGTCTACAATGAGCAGTTCTTC. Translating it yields CAWSGKTGGRVYNEQFF.

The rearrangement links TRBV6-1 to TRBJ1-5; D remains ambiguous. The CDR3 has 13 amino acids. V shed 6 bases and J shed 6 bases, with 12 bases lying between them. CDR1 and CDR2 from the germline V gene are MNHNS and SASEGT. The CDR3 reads CASSDMSGQPQHF. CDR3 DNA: TGTGCCAGCAGCGACATGTCTGGTCAGCCCCAGCATTTT.

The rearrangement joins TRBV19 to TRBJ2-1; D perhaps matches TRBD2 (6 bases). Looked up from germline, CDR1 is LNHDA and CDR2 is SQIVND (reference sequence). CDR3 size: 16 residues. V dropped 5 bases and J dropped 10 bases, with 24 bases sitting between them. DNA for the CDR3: TGTGCCAGTAGTGGGTTTTACTATTCCGGGGCGGGGGAGCAGTTCTTC. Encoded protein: CASSGFYYSGAGEQFF.

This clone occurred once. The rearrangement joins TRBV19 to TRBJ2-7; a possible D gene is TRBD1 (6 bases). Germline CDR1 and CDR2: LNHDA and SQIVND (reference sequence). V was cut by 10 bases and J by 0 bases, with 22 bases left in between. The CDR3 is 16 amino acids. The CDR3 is CANSILDSELSYEQYF. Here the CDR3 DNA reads TGTGCCAACTCGATTCTGGACAGTGAGCTCTCCTACGAGCAGTACTTC.

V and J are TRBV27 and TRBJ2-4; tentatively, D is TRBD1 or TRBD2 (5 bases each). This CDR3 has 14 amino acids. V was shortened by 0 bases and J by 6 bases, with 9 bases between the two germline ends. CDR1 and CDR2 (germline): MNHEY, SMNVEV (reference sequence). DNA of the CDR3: TGTGCCAGCAGTTTATCAGGGGAGAGAAACATTCAGTACTTC. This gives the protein CASSLSGERNIQYF.

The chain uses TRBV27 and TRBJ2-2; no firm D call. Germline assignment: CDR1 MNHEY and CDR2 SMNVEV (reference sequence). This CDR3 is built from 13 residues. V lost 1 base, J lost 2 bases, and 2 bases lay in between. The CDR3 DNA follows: TGTGCCAGCAGTTTATATAACACCGGGGAGCTGTTTTTT. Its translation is CASSLYNTGELFF.

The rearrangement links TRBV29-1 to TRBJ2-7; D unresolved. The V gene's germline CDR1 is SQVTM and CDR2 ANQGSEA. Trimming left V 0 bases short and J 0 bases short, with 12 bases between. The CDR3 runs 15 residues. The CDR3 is CSVEDPDRSSYEQYF. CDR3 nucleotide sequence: TGCAGCGTTGAAGATCCCGACCGGAGCTCCTACGAGCAGTACTTC.

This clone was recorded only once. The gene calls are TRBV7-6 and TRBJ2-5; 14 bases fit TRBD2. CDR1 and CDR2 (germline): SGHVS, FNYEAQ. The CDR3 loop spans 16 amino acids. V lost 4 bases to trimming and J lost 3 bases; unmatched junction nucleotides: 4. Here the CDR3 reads CASSSRLAGGEETQYF. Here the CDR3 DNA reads TGTGCCAGCAGCTCAAGACTAGCGGGAGGGGAAGAGACCCAGTACTTC.

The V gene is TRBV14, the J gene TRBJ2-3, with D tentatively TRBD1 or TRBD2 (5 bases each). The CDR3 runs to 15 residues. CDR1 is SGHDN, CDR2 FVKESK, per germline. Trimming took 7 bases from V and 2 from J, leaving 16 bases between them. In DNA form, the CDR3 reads TGTGCCAGCACGCAAATCGGGACCCCCACAGATACGCAGTATTTT. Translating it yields CASTQIGTPTDTQYF. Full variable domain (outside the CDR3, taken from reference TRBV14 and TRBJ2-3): EAGVTQFPSHSVIEKGQTVTLRCDPISGHDNLYWYRRVMGKEIKFLLHFVKESKQDESGMPNNRFLAERTGGTYSTLKVQPAELEDSGVYFCASTQIGTPTDTQYFGPGTRLTVL.

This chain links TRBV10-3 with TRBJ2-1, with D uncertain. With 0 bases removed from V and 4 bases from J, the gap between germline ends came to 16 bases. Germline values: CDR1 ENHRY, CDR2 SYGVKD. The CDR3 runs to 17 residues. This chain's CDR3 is CAISESPPSVGYNEQFF. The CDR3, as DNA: TGTGCCATCAGTGAGTCCCCCCCCTCTGTGGGTTACAATGAGCAGTTCTTC.